The 12 T cell receptor beta chains given below trace back to one sample, sequenced in a study of cytomegalovirus exposure and HLA in healthy donors. Amplification used 60 Vbeta primers and 13 Jbeta primers. Method: immunoSEQ multiplex PCR; TCRdb's copy keeps in-frame clones and lacks some. Among some 93,000 clones listed, approximately 83% were seen once. The sample taken for sequencing was PBMCs. The receptors were sampled from a man aged 50 to 59 in good health and CMV-seronegative.

The chain uses TRBV19 and TRBJ1-1; 7 positions match TRBD1. V lost 3 bases, J lost 9 bases, and 7 bases stayed unmatched. The germline gives CDR1 LNHDA, CDR2 SQIVND (reference sequence). This CDR3 region has 13 residues. The CDR3 loop reads CASSMEPGQKAFF. The DNA for the CDR3 is TGTGCCAGTAGTATGGAGCCGGGACAGAAAGCTTTCTTT. Filled out from reference TRBV19 and TRBJ1-1, the complete variable domain reads DGGITQSPKYLFRKEGQNVTLSCEQNLNHDAMYWYRQDPGQGLRLIYYSQIVNDFQKGDIAEGYSVSREKKESFPLTVTSAQKNPTAFYLCASSMEPGQKAFFGQGTRLTVV.

This clone was counted a single time. This chain links TRBV19 with TRBJ1-1; no definite D call. With 3 bases removed from V and 1 base from J, the gap between germline ends came to 6 bases. The germline V gene encodes CDR1 LNHDA and CDR2 SQIVND (reference sequence). The CDR3 covers 13 residues. CDR3 sequence: CASSMARNTEAFF. CDR3 nucleotides: TGTGCCAGTAGTATGGCCAGGAACACTGAAGCTTTCTTT.

This chain connects TRBV28 to TRBJ1-5; the D gene is possibly TRBD1 (6 bases). Per germline, CDR1 MDHEN and CDR2 SYDVKM. The CDR3 is 16 residues long. V was cut by 8 bases and J by 2 bases, with 19 bases left in between. CDR3 in DNA: TGTGCCAGCGGGGGGGCTGGGCAATTGGGCAATCAGCCCCAGCATTTT. This gives the protein CASGGAGQLGNQPQHF.

The V and J genes are TRBV4-3 and TRBJ2-1, with D unresolved. The V end lost 0 bases, the J end lost 9 bases, and 12 bases lay between the germline ends. Per germline, CDR1 LGHNA and CDR2 YSLEER. There are 14 residues in the CDR3. CDR3 in amino acids: CASSQEPGLFEQFF. The CDR3 bases are TGCGCCAGCAGCCAAGAACCAGGTTTGTTTGAGCAGTTCTTC.

This sequence joins TRBV27 and TRBJ2-1; tentatively, D is TRBD1 (6 bases). Germline V gene sequence: CDR1 MNHEY, CDR2 SMNVEV (reference sequence). The CDR3 spans 14 residues. Trimming shortened V by 3 bases and J by 7 bases, and 13 bases separated the two germline ends. DNA for the CDR3: TGTGCCAGCAGTTTGACAGGTCCAGGGAATGAGCAGTTCTTC. Its protein product is CASSLTGPGNEQFF.

The genes are TRBV5-5 and TRBJ1-5; the match to TRBD1 covers 7 bases. The CDR3 consists of 14 residues. The germline gives CDR1 SGHKS, CDR2 YYEKEE (reference sequence). Unmatched junction bases numbered 6, after V lost 4 bases and J lost 5 bases. The CDR3 region is CASSPARGDQPQHF. The CDR3 DNA is TGTGCCAGCAGCCCCGCCAGGGGGGATCAGCCCCAGCATTTT.

This rearrangement joins TRBV14 to TRBJ1-3; 9 bases match TRBD1. The CDR3 length is 17 residues. The J segment lost 4 bases and the V segment lost 4 bases, leaving 11 bases of the junction unmatched. The V gene's germline CDR1 is SGHDN and CDR2 FVKESK. CDR3 residues: CASSLLRRGTGGNTIYF. The DNA for the CDR3 is TGTGCCAGCAGCCTACTTCGACGAGGGACAGGGGGAAACACCATATATTTT.

The chain couples TRBV5-4 to TRBJ2-3; the match to TRBD2 covers 10 bases. V dropped 4 bases and J dropped 2; count of bases not matched to a gene: 4. CDR3 size: 15 residues. CDR1 is SGHNT and CDR2 is YYREEE in the germline V gene (reference sequence). The CDR3 here is CASSLSGRATDTQYF. CDR3 coding DNA: TGTGCCAGCAGCCTGAGCGGGAGGGCCACAGATACGCAGTATTTT.

This clone was detected a few times. The sample carries other DNA sequences with the same CDR3. J is TRBJ1-3 and V is TRBV6-1; D remains ambiguous. This CDR3 has 13 amino acids. V dropped 3 bases and J dropped 4 bases, with 7 bases sitting between them. Germline V CDR1 and CDR2: MNHNS, SASEGT. CDR3 region: CASSDRGGNTIYF. As DNA, the CDR3 is TGTGCCAGCAGTGACCGGGGAGGAAACACCATATATTTT.

This chain links TRBV7-3 with TRBJ2-1, with 13 positions matching TRBD2. CDR3 length: 13 residues. Germline CDR1 SGHTA, CDR2 FQGTGA. Trimming cost V 5 bases and J 10 bases; bases outside gene matches: 2. The CDR3 sequence is CASSLTSGGEQFF. In nucleotides, the CDR3 is TGTGCCAGCAGCCTGACTAGCGGGGGGGAGCAGTTCTTC.

Note on this clone: One end of the junction does not line up with germline, which may come from a read error. This chain uses TRBV27 with TRBJ2-1; tentatively, D is TRBD2 (5 bases). The germline V gene encodes CDR1 MNHEY and CDR2 SMNVEV (reference sequence). The CDR3 consists of 15 residues. The CDR3, as DNA: TGTGCCAGCAGTTTAGAGGGCCTAGCCTACAATGAGCGGTTCTTC. Translation gives CASSLEGLAYNERFF.

The genes are TRBV19 and TRBJ2-1; TRBD2 agrees at 8 bases. Germline V lookup: CDR1 LNHDA, CDR2 SQIVND (reference sequence). With 0 bases clipped from V and 5 bases from J, the junction kept 12 bases outside the gene matches. CDR3 size: 18 residues. CDR3 sequence: CASSIDVGLARTDNEQFF. CDR3 DNA sequence: TGTGCCAGTAGTATAGATGTAGGACTAGCCCGAACCGACAATGAGCAGTTCTTC.